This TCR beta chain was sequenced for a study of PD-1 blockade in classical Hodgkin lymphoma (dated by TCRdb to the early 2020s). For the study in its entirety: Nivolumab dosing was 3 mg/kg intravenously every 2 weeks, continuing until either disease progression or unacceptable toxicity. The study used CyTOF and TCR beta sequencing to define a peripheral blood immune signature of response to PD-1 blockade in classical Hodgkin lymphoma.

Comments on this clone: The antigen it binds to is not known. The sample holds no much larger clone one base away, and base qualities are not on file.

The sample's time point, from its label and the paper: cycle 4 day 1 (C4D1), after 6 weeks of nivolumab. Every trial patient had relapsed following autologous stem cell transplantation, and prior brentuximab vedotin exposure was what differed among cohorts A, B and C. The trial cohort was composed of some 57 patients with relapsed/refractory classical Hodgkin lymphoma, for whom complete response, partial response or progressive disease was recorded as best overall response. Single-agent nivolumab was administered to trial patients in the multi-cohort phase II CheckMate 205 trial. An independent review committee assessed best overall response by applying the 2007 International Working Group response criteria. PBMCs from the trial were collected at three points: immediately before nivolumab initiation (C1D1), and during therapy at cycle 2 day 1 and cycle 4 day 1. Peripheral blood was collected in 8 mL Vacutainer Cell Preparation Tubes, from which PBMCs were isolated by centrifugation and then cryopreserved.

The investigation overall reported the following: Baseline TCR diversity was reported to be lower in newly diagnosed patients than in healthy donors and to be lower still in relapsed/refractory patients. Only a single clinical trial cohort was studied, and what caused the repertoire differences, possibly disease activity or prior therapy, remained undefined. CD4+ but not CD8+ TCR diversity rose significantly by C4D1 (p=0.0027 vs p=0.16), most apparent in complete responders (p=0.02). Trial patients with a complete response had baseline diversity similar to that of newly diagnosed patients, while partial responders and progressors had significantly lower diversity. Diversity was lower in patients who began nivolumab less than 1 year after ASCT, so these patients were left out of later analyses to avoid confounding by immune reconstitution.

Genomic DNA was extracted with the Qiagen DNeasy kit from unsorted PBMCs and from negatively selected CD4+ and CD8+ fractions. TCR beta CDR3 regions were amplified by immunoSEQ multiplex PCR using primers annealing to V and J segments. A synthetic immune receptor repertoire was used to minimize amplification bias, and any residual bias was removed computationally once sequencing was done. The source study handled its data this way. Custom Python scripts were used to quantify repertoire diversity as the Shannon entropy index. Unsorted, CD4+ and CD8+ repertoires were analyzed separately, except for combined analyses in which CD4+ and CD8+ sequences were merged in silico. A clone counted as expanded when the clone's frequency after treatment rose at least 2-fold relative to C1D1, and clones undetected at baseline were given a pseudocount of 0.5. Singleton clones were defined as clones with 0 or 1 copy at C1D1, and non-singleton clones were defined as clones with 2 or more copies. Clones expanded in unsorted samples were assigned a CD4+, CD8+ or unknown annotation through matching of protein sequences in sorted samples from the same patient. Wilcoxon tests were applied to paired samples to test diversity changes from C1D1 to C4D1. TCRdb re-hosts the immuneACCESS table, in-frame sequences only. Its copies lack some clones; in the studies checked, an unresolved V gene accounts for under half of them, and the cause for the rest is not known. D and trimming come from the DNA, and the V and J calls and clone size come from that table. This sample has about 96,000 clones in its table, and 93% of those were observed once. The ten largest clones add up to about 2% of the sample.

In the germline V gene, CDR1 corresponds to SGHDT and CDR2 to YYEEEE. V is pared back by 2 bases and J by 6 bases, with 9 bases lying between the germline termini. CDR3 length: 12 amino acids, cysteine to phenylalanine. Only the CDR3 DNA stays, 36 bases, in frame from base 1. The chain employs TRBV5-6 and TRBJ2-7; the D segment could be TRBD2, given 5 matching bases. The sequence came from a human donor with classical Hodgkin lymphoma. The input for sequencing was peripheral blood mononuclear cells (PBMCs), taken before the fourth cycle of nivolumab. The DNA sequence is TGTGCCAGCAGCTTCACTAGTGCCGAGCAGTACTTC. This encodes CASSFTSAEQYF.